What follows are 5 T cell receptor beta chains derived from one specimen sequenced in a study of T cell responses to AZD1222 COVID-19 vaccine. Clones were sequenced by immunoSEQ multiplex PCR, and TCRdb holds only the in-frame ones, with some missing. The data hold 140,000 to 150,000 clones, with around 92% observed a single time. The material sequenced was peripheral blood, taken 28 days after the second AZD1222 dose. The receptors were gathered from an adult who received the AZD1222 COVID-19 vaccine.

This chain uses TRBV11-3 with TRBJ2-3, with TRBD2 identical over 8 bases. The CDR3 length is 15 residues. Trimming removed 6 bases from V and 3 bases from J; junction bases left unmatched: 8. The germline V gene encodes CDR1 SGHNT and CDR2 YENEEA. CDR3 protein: CASSQSGSGTDTQYF. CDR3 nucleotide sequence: TGTGCCAGCAGTCAAAGCGGGAGTGGTACAGATACGCAGTATTTT.

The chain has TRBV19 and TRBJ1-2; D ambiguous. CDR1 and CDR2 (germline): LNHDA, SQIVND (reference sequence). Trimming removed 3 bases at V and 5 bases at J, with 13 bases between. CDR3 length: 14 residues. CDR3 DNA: TGTGCCAGTAGTATCGGTGGGTCAGCTTATGGCTACACCTTC. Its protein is CASSIGGSAYGYTF.

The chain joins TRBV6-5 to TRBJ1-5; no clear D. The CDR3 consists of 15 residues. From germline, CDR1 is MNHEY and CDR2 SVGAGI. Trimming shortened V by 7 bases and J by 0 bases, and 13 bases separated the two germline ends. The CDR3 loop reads CASKRAGYSNQPQHF. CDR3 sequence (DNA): TGTGCCAGCAAAAGGGCAGGCTATAGCAATCAGCCCCAGCATTTT.

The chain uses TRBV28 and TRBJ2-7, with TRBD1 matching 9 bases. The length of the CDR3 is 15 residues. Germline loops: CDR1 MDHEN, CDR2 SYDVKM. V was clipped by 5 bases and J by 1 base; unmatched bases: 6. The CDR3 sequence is CASSPSGQGSYEQYF. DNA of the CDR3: TGTGCCAGCAGTCCGTCGGGACAGGGTTCCTACGAGCAGTACTTC.

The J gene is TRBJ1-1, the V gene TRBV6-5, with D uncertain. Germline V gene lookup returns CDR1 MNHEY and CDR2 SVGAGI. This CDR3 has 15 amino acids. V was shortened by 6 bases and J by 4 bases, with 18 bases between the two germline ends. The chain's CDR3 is CASRILTHGPTEAFF. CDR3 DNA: TGTGCCAGCAGGATTCTGACCCACGGGCCCACTGAAGCTTTCTTT.